These T cell receptor beta chains were read from a single sample in a study of cytomegalovirus exposure and HLA in healthy donors. The assay was immunoSEQ multiplex PCR, and TCRdb's table has in-frame clones only and misses some. This table holds about 110,000 clones, approximately 89% found once. The sequenced material came from PBMCs. These receptors were taken from a woman between 18 and 29 years old in good health and CMV-seronegative. The CDR3 runs from the conserved cysteine through the conserved F or W. Fields, in order: V gene, clone size, D gene, J gene, CDR3 protein, CDR3 DNA. D genes are given only for firm matches. Clone sizes are given selectively: once, few, many, or a class where the clone is expanded.

v_gene: TRBV2; abundance: .; d_gene: TRBD1; j_gene: TRBJ2-5; CDR3aa: CASSGTGSWETQYF; CDR3nt: TGTGCCAGCAGTGGGACAGGTTCCTGGGAGACCCAGTACTTC
v_gene: TRBV30; abundance: .; d_gene: .; j_gene: TRBJ2-7; CDR3aa: CAWARGYYEQYF; CDR3nt: TGTGCCTGGGCCCGGGGATACTACGAGCAGTACTTC
v_gene: TRBV11-2; abundance: .; d_gene: .; j_gene: TRBJ2-7; CDR3aa: CASSPSGSSPQYF; CDR3nt: TGTGCCAGCAGCCCGTCGGGGTCCTCTCCCCAGTACTTC
v_gene: TRBV27; abundance: .; d_gene: .; j_gene: TRBJ2-2; CDR3aa: CASSLSKGANTGELFF; CDR3nt: TGTGCCAGCAGTTTATCGAAGGGGGCGAACACCGGGGAGCTGTTTTTT
v_gene: TRBV5-4; abundance: .; d_gene: TRBD1; j_gene: TRBJ1-2; CDR3aa: CASSLEWGQGAPYGYTF; CDR3nt: TGTGCCAGCAGCTTGGAATGGGGACAGGGGGCCCCCTATGGCTACACCTTC
v_gene: TRBV4-2; abundance: .; d_gene: TRBD2; j_gene: TRBJ2-3; CDR3aa: CASTPGLAGSETQYF; CDR3nt: TGTGCCAGCACCCCGGGACTAGCGGGGTCGGAGACGCAGTATTTT
v_gene: TRBV6-6; abundance: .; d_gene: .; j_gene: TRBJ2-7; CDR3aa: CASSPAYEQYF; CDR3nt: TGTGCCAGCAGCCCAGCCTACGAGCAGTACTTC
v_gene: TRBV28; abundance: .; d_gene: .; j_gene: TRBJ1-2; CDR3aa: CASVAALNYGYTF; CDR3nt: TGTGCCAGCGTAGCAGCCCTCAACTATGGCTACACCTTC
v_gene: TRBV5-4; abundance: .; d_gene: .; j_gene: TRBJ2-7; CDR3aa: CASSHQGSNSYEQYF; CDR3nt: TGTGCCAGCAGCCACCAGGGGAGTAACTCCTACGAGCAGTACTTC
v_gene: TRBV7-6; abundance: .; d_gene: TRBD2; j_gene: TRBJ2-1; CDR3aa: CASSSSGTSASYNEQFF; CDR3nt: TGTGCCAGCAGCTCTTCCGGGACTAGCGCTTCCTACAATGAGCAGTTCTTC
v_gene: TRBV5-1; abundance: once; d_gene: TRBD1; j_gene: TRBJ1-3; CDR3aa: CASSPGTAGNTIYF; CDR3nt: TGCGCCAGCAGCCCGGGGACAGCCGGAAACACCATATATTTT
v_gene: TRBV9; abundance: .; d_gene: TRBD1; j_gene: TRBJ1-3; CDR3aa: CASSVSGGSGNTIYF; CDR3nt: TGTGCCAGCAGCGTATCAGGGGGGAGCGGAAACACCATATATTTT
v_gene: TRBV30; abundance: .; d_gene: TRBD1; j_gene: TRBJ2-1; CDR3aa: CAWSVLRTGDEQFF; CDR3nt: TGTGCCTGGAGTGTACTTAGGACAGGGGACGAGCAGTTCTTC
v_gene: TRBV30; abundance: .; d_gene: .; j_gene: TRBJ2-5; CDR3aa: CAWNRVLETQYF; CDR3nt: TGTGCCTGGAACCGGGTATTGGAGACCCAGTACTTC
v_gene: TRBV28; abundance: .; d_gene: .; j_gene: TRBJ2-2; CDR3aa: CASSSTGPTGELFF; CDR3nt: TGTGCCAGCAGTTCAACAGGGCCCACCGGGGAGCTGTTTTTT
v_gene: TRBV6-1; abundance: few; d_gene: .; j_gene: TRBJ1-5; CDR3aa: CASSELGGGNQPQHF; CDR3nt: TGTGCCAGCAGTGAATTAGGGGGAGGCAATCAGCCCCAGCATTTT
v_gene: TRBV19; abundance: .; d_gene: .; j_gene: TRBJ1-6; CDR3aa: CASRTYRDNSPLHF; CDR3nt: TGTGCCAGTAGAACCTACAGGGATAATTCACCCCTCCACTTT
v_gene: TRBV9; abundance: .; d_gene: .; j_gene: TRBJ2-7; CDR3aa: CASSVGRGSYEQYF; CDR3nt: TGTGCCAGCAGCGTAGGAAGGGGTTCCTACGAGCAGTACTTC
v_gene: TRBV28; abundance: .; d_gene: TRBD1; j_gene: TRBJ2-2; CDR3aa: CASSTRQGGTGELFF; CDR3nt: TGTGCCAGCAGTACTCGACAGGGGGGCACCGGGGAGCTGTTTTTT
v_gene: TRBV4-1; abundance: .; d_gene: TRBD2; j_gene: TRBJ2-2; CDR3aa: CASSQDVGGAAGELFF; CDR3nt: TGCGCCAGCAGCCAAGATGTCGGGGGGGCTGCCGGGGAGCTGTTTTTT
v_gene: TRBV6-1; abundance: .; d_gene: TRBD2; j_gene: TRBJ2-5; CDR3aa: CASSVQGLAEKETQYF; CDR3nt: TGTGCCAGCAGTGTGCAGGGACTAGCGGAAAAAGAGACCCAGTACTTC
v_gene: TRBV4-2; abundance: .; d_gene: TRBD1; j_gene: TRBJ2-7; CDR3aa: CASSQRPGQSSYEQYF; CDR3nt: TGTGCCAGCAGCCAACGACCGGGACAGAGCTCCTACGAGCAGTACTTC
v_gene: TRBV30; abundance: .; d_gene: TRBD1; j_gene: TRBJ1-1; CDR3aa: CAWDQQGRTEAFF; CDR3nt: TGTGCCTGGGATCAACAGGGGCGAACTGAAGCTTTCTTT
v_gene: TRBV2; abundance: .; d_gene: TRBD1; j_gene: TRBJ1-4; CDR3aa: CASRGDRGGNEKLFF; CDR3nt: TGTGCCAGCAGGGGAGACAGGGGTGGTAATGAAAAACTGTTTTTT
v_gene: TRBV7-9; abundance: once; d_gene: .; j_gene: TRBJ1-5; CDR3aa: CASSWTGVQGDQPQHF; CDR3nt: TGTGCCAGCAGCTGGACGGGGGTGCAGGGAGATCAGCCCCAGCATTTT
v_gene: TRBV7-9; abundance: .; d_gene: TRBD1; j_gene: TRBJ2-1; CDR3aa: CASSIWDSWGNEQFF; CDR3nt: TGTGCCAGCAGCATATGGGACAGTTGGGGGAATGAGCAGTTCTTC
v_gene: TRBV28; abundance: .; d_gene: .; j_gene: TRBJ1-5; CDR3aa: CASSFSGQPQHF; CDR3nt: TGTGCCAGCAGTTTCTCAGGTCAGCCCCAGCATTTT
v_gene: TRBV7-9; abundance: .; d_gene: TRBD2; j_gene: TRBJ2-1; CDR3aa: CASSPRLARDNEQFF; CDR3nt: TGTGCCAGCAGCCCAAGACTAGCGAGAGACAATGAGCAGTTCTTC
v_gene: TRBV30; abundance: .; d_gene: .; j_gene: TRBJ1-2; CDR3aa: CAWSPYGLLTAQGYGYTF; CDR3nt: TGTGCCTGGAGCCCCTATGGATTATTGACAGCCCAGGGCTATGGCTACACCTTC
v_gene: TRBV7-6; abundance: few; d_gene: .; j_gene: TRBJ1-2; CDR3aa: CASSPPGYGYTF; CDR3nt: TGTGCCAGCAGCCCCCCGGGTTATGGCTACACCTTC
v_gene: TRBV4-1; abundance: .; d_gene: .; j_gene: TRBJ2-1; CDR3aa: CASSQDPGDYNEQFF; CDR3nt: TGCGCCAGCAGCCAAGACCCAGGGGACTACAATGAGCAGTTCTTC
v_gene: TRBV5-1; abundance: .; d_gene: .; j_gene: TRBJ1-2; CDR3aa: CASSLGRQVPNYGYTF; CDR3nt: TGCGCCAGCAGCTTGGGACGGCAGGTACCTAACTATGGCTACACCTTC